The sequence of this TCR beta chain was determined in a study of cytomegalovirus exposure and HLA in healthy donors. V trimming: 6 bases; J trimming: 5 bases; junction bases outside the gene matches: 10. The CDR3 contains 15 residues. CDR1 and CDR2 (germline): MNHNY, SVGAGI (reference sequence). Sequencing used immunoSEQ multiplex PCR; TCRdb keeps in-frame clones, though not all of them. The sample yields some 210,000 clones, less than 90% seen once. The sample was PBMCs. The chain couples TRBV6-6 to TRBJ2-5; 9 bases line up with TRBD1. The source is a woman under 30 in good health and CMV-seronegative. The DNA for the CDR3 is TGTGCCAGCAGACCACAGGGGGCTGAATCGGAGACCCAGTACTTC. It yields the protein CASRPQGAESETQYF.